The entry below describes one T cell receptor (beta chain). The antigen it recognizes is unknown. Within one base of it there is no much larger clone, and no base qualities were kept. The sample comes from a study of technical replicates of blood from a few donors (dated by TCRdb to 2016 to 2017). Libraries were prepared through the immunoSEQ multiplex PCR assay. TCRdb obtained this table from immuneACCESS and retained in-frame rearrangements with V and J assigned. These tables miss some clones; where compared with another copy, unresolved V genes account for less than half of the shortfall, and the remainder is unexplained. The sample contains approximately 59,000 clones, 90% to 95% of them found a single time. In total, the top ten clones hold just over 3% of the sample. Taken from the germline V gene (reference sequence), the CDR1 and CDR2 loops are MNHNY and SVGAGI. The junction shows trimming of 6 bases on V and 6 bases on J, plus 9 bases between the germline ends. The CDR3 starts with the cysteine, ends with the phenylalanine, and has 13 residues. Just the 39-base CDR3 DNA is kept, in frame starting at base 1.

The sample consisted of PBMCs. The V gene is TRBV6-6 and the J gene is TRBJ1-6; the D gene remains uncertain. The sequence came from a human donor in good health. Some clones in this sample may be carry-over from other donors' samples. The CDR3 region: CASRGEGNSPLHF. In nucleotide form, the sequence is TGTGCCAGCAGGGGAGAAGGTAATTCACCCCTCCACTTT.